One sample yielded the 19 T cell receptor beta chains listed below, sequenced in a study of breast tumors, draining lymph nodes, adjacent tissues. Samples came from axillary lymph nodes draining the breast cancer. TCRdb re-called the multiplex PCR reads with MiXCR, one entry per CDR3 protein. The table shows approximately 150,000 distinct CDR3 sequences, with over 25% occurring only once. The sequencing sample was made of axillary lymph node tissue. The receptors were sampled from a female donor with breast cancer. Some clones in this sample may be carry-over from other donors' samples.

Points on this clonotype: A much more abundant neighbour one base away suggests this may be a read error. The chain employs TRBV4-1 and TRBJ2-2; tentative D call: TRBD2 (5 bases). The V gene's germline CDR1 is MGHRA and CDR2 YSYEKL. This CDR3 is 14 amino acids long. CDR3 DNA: TGCGCCAGCAGCCAAGACGCACGAACCGGGGAGCCGTCTTTT. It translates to CASSQDARTGEPSF.

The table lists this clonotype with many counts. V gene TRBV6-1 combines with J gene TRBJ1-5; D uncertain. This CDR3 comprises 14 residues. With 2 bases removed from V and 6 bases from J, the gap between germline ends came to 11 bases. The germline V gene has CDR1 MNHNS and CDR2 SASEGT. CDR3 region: CASSEIRTRQPQHF. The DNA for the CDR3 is TGTGCCAGCAGTGAAATCAGGACCCGTCAGCCCCAGCATTTT.

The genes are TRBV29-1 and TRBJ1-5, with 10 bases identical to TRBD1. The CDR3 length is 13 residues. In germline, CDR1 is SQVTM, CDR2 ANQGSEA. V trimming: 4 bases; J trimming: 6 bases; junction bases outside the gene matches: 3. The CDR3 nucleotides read TGCAGCGTTGGCCGGACAGGGGGTCAGCCCCAGCATTTT. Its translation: CSVGRTGGQPQHF.

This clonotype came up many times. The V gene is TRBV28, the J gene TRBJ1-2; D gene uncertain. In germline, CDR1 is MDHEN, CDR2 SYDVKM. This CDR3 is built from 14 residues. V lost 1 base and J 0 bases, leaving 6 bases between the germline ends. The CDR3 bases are TGTGCCAGCAGTTTATCGGGATCTAACTATGGCTACACCTTC. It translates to CASSLSGSNYGYTF.

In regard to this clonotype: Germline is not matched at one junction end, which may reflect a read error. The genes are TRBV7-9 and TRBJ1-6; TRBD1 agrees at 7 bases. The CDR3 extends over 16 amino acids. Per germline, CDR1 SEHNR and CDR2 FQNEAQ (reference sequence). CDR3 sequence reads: CASSPRGDRYNSPLHF. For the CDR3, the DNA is TGTGCCAGCAGCCCGCGAGGGGACAGATATAATTCACCCCTCCACTTC.

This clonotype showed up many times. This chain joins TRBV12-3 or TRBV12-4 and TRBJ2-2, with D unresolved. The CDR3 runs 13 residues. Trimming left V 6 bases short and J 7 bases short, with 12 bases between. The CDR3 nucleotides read TGTGCCAGCAGCCTCAGTGACGGCGGGGAGCTGTTTTTT. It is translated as CASSLSDGGELFF.

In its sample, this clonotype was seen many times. The CDR3 sequence: CASSLRDKTEQYF. For the CDR3, the DNA is TGTGCCAGCAGCCTACGGGACAAGACCGAGCAGTACTTC. The chain is built from TRBV5-8 and TRBJ2-7; D perhaps matches TRBD1 (6 bases). The ends were cut back, 4 bases at V and 6 bases at J, with 14 bases in the middle. Germline values: CDR1 SGHTS, CDR2 YDEGEE. There are 13 residues in the CDR3.

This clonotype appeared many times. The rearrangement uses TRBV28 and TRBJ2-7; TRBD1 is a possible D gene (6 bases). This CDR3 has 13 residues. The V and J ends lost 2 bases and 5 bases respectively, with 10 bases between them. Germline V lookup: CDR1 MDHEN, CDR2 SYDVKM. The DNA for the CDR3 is TGTGCCAGCAGTTTAGACAGGATACACGAGCAGTACGTC. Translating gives CASSLDRIHEQYV.

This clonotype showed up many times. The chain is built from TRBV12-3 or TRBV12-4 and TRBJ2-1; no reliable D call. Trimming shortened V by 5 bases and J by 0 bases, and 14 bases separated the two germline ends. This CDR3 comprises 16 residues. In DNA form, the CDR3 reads TGTGCCAGCAGTCCCCCCGGCCCCAGCTCCTACAATGAGCAGTTCTTC. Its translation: CASSPPGPSSYNEQFF.

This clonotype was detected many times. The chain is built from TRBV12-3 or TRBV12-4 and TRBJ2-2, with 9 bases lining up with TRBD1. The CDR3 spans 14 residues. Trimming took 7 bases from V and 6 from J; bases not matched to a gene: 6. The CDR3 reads CASKLTGGPGELFF. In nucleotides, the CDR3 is TGTGCCAGCAAACTCACAGGGGGCCCCGGGGAGCTGTTTTTT.

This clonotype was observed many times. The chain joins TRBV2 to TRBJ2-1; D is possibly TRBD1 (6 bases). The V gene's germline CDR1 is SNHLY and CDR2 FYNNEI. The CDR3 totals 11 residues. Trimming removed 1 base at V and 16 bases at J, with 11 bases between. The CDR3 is CASSEGVRGFF. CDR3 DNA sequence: TGTGCCAGCAGTGAAGGGGTCAGGGGATTCTTC.

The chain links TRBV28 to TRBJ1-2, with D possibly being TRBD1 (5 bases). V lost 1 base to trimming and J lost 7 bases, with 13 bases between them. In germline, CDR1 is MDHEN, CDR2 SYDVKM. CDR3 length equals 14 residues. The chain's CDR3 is CASSLSGAPVGYTF. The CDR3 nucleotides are TGTGCCAGCAGTTTATCCGGGGCTCCGGTTGGCTACACCTTC.

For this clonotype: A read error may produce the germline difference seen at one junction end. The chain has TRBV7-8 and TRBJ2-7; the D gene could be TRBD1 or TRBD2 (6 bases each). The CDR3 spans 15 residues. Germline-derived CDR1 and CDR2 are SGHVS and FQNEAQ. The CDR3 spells CTSSSRTERAYEQYF. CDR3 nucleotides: TGTACCAGCAGCTCTCGGACAGAGCGGGCCTACGAGCAGTACTTC.

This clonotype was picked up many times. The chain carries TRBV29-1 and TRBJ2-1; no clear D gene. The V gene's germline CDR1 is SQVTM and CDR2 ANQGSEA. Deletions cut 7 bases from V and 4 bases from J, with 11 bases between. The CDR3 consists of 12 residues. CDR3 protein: CSARGDYNEQFF. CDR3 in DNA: TGCAGCGCCCGTGGAGATTACAATGAGCAGTTCTTC.

This CDR3 is CSVGQLDGYTF. CDR3 DNA: TGCAGCGTGGGGCAGTTAGATGGCTACACCTTC. The chain combines TRBV29-1 with TRBJ1-2; tentative D call: TRBD1 (5 bases). The CDR3 is 11 residues long. Trimming removed 6 bases from V and 6 bases from J, with 11 bases in between. Germline lookup yields CDR1 SQVTM and CDR2 ANQGSEA.

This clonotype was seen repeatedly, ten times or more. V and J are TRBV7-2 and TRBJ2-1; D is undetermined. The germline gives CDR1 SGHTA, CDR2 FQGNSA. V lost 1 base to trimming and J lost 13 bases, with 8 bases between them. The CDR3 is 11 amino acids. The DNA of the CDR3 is TGTGCCAGCAGCTTAGTAGAGCAACAGTTCTTC. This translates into CASSLVEQQFF.

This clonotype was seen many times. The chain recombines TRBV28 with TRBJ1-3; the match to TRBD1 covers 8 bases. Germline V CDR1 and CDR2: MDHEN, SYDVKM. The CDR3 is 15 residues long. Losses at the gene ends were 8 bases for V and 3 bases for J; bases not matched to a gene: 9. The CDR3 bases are TGTGCCAGCTGCAGGGCAGGGGGCTTTGGAAACACCATATATTTT. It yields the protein CASCRAGGFGNTIYF.

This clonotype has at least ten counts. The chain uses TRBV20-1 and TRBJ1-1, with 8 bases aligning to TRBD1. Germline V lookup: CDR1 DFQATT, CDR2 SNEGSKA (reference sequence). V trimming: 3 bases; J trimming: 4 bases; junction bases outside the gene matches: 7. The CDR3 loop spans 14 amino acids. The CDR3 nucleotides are TGCAGTGCTAGGCCAGGGGGCGGGAGCACTGAAGCTTTCTTT. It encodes CSARPGGGSTEAFF.

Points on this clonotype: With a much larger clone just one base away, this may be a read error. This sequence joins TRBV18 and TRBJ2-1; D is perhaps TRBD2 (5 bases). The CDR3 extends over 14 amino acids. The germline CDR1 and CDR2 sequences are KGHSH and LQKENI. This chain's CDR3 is CASPPPTNSGEQFF. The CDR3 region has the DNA TGTGCCAGCCCACCACCGACTAACTCCGGGGAGCAGTTCTTC.